What follows are 4 T cell receptor beta chains derived from one specimen sequenced in a study of blood T cell repertoires in COVID-19. Generated by immunoSEQ multiplex PCR, the TCRdb table keeps only in-frame clones and is missing some. The sample consists of about 190,000 clones, 70% to 90% of them appearing once. The source material was peripheral blood. The origin of the receptors is a woman in her forties who had recovered from COVID-19.

The chain carries TRBV6-5 and TRBJ2-3, with 9 bases matching TRBD1. CDR1 and CDR2 from the germline V gene are MNHEY and SVGAGI. V was pared by 6 bases and J by 3 bases, with 4 bases of the junction left unmatched. There are 14 residues in the CDR3. CDR3 sequence (DNA): TGTGCCAGCAGAAAAGGACAGGGGACAGATACGCAGTATTTT. This codes for CASRKGQGTDTQYF.

The rearrangement joins TRBV27 to TRBJ1-2; 8 bases match TRBD1. Germline V gives CDR1 MNHEY, CDR2 SMNVEV (reference sequence). The CDR3 has 14 residues. Losses at the gene ends were 6 bases for V and 5 bases for J; bases not matched to a gene: 8. The CDR3 region has the DNA TGTGCCAGCAGCAAGGACAGGGAAGGGTATGGCTACACCTTC. Protein: CASSKDREGYGYTF.

The V gene is TRBV4-3, the J gene TRBJ1-4; the D gene is possibly TRBD1 (6 bases). V shed 0 bases and J shed 5 bases, with 10 bases lying between them. The CDR3 is 15 amino acids. Germline lookup yields CDR1 LGHNA and CDR2 YSLEER. This chain's CDR3 is CASSQDRTGNEKLFF. For the CDR3, the DNA is TGCGCCAGCAGCCAAGATCGAACAGGGAATGAAAAACTGTTTTTT.

The chain recombines TRBV27 with TRBJ2-7; TRBD2 matches at 9 bases. J was trimmed by 2 bases and V by 6 bases; bases with no gene match: 11. This CDR3 has 16 residues. Germline V CDR1 and CDR2: MNHEY, SMNVEV (reference sequence). In DNA, the CDR3 is TGTGCCAGCAGAGAGACTAGCGGCAGAACGGCCTACGAGCAGTACTTC. It translates to CASRETSGRTAYEQYF.